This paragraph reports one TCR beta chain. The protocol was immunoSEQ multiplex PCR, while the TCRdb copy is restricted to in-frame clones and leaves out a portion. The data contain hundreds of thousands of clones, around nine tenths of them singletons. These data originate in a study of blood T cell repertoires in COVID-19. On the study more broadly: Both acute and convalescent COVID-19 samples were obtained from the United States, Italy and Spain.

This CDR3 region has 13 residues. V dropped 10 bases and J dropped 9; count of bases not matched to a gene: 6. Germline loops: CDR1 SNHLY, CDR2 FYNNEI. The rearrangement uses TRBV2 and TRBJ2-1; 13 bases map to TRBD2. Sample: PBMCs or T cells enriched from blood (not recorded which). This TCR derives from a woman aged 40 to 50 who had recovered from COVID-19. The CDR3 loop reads CATGLAGVGEQFF. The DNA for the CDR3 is TGTGCCACCGGACTAGCGGGAGTTGGTGAGCAGTTCTTC.